The rows below give T cell receptor beta chains drawn from one sample of a study of blood T cell repertoires in COVID-19. This table comes from immunoSEQ multiplex PCR, and its TCRdb copy is limited to in-frame clones, with some not included. The sample shows 30,000 to 35,000 clones, about 89% of them seen only once. Material for sequencing was peripheral blood. The receptors here all came from a human donor in a cohort sampled during active COVID-19. CDR3s include the opening cysteine and the closing phenylalanine or tryptophan. The D gene is left open where the match is weak. The size of a clone is reported for some rows only, either as once, few or many, or as a class for expanded clones.

J | D | size | V | CDR3 | DNA
TRBJ2-2 | TRBD1 | - | TRBV9 | CASSPYLTGQNTGELFF | TGTGCCAGCAGCCCCTACCTGACAGGGCAGAACACCGGGGAGCTGTTTTTT
TRBJ2-1 | - | - | TRBV5-1 | CASSLKGGNEQFF | TGCGCCAGCAGCTTGAAGGGGGGGAATGAGCAGTTCTTC
TRBJ2-3 | - | - | TRBV29-1 | CSVSGWAGFTPDTQYF | TGCAGCGTTAGTGGTTGGGCAGGGTTTACCCCAGATACGCAGTATTTT
TRBJ2-1 | TRBD2 | - | TRBV28 | CASTNGGAYNEQFF | TGTGCCAGCACCAATGGGGGGGCCTACAATGAGCAGTTCTTC
TRBJ1-6 | - | - | TRBV9 | CASSVGQGGSPLHF | TGTGCCAGCAGCGTAGGGCAGGGCGGATCACCCCTCCACTTT
TRBJ2-7 | TRBD1 | - | TRBV9 | CASSARDRDDEQYF | TGTGCCAGCAGCGCCCGGGACAGGGACGACGAGCAGTACTTC
TRBJ1-6 | TRBD1 | - | TRBV12-5 | CASGSRQGTESYNSPLHF | TGTGCTAGTGGTTCCCGACAGGGGACCGAGAGCTATAATTCACCCCTCCACTTT
TRBJ1-5 | TRBD1 | - | TRBV19 | CASRRGQFNQPQHF | TGTGCCAGTAGAAGGGGACAGTTCAATCAGCCCCAGCATTTT
TRBJ1-5 | TRBD1 | - | TRBV5-5 | CASSLTGGDQPQHF | TGTGCCAGCAGCCTTACAGGGGGCGATCAGCCCCAGCATTTT
TRBJ1-1 | - | - | TRBV10-1 | CASSEQVNTEAFF | TGCGCCAGCAGTGAACAAGTGAACACTGAAGCTTTCTTT
TRBJ1-6 | - | - | TRBV28 | CASSFSNSPLHF | TGTGCCAGCAGTTTCAGTAATTCACCCCTCCACTTT
TRBJ1-1 | - | - | TRBV6-2/TRBV6-3 | CASSSTGLEAFF | TGTGCCAGCAGTTCTACAGGGCTTGAAGCTTTCTTT
TRBJ2-5 | TRBD2 | few | TRBV5-4 | CASSLSLSGGQTQYF | TGTGCCAGCAGCTTGAGTTTATCGGGGGGACAGACCCAGTACTTC
TRBJ1-2 | - | - | TRBV5-4 | CASSLDRLNGYTF | TGTGCCAGCAGCTTGGACAGGCTTAATGGCTACACCTTC
TRBJ2-5 | TRBD2 | - | TRBV3-1/TRBV3-2 | CASSRRLAGGQETQYF | TGTGCCAGCAGCCGAAGACTAGCGGGGGGGCAAGAGACCCAGTACTTC
TRBJ2-7 | - | - | TRBV4-3 | CASSQDRTFPYEQYF | TGCGCCAGCAGCCAAGATAGGACTTTCCCCTACGAGCAGTACTTC
TRBJ2-1 | TRBD1 | - | TRBV9 | CASSVGAGQGMEQFF | TGTGCCAGCAGCGTGGGCGCCGGACAGGGGATGGAGCAGTTCTTC
TRBJ2-1 | TRBD1 | - | TRBV9 | CASSVVGQGLNEQFF | TGTGCCAGCAGCGTAGTTGGACAGGGTCTAAATGAGCAGTTCTTC
TRBJ2-2 | TRBD2 | - | TRBV10-3 | CAISGAGGTGELFF | TGTGCCATCAGCGGGGCGGGGGGTACCGGGGAGCTGTTTTTT
TRBJ1-6 | - | few | TRBV6-5 | CASSSQSSYNSPLHF | TGTGCCAGCAGTTCACAGAGCTCCTATAATTCACCCCTCCACTTT
TRBJ2-5 | TRBD2 | - | TRBV28 | CASRRLAGPRQETQYF | TGTGCCAGCCGAAGATTAGCGGGGCCCCGGCAAGAGACCCAGTACTTC
TRBJ2-1 | TRBD2 | - | TRBV9 | CASSDPWGESGGLNEQFF | TGTGCCAGCAGCGACCCCTGGGGGGAGAGCGGGGGGCTCAATGAGCAGTTCTTC
TRBJ2-3 | - | - | TRBV11-3 | CASSLGPDTQYF | TGTGCCAGCAGCTTAGGGCCAGATACGCAGTATTTT
TRBJ1-5 | - | - | TRBV2 | CASSDSPQGGNQPQHF | TGTGCCAGCAGTGACTCTCCACAGGGTGGGAATCAGCCCCAGCATTTT
TRBJ1-5 | TRBD1 | - | TRBV6-5 | CASTTGASNQPQHF | TGTGCCAGCACCACAGGGGCCTCTAATCAGCCCCAGCATTTT
TRBJ2-3 | - | - | TRBV19 | CASRKRGFGTDTQYF | TGTGCCAGTAGGAAGAGGGGGTTCGGCACAGATACGCAGTATTTT
TRBJ2-3 | TRBD2 | - | TRBV7-9 | CASSLVGTSGGRDTQYF | TGTGCCAGCAGCTTAGTTGGGACTAGCGGGGGGCGAGATACGCAGTATTTT
TRBJ2-7 | TRBD2 | - | TRBV25-1 | CASKGGASGGAAYEQYF | TGTGCCAGCAAGGGAGGGGCTAGCGGGGGGGCCGCCTACGAGCAGTACTTC
TRBJ1-2 | - | - | TRBV19 | CASSRTPGQLDGYTF | TGTGCCAGTAGTAGAACACCGGGACAATTGGATGGCTACACCTTC
TRBJ2-1 | - | - | TRBV5-1 | CASSLVGGYGLDEQFF | TGCGCCAGCAGCTTGGTAGGGGGTTATGGCTTGGATGAGCAGTTCTTC
TRBJ2-2 | TRBD2 | - | TRBV7-6 | CASSLVSGGAGTGELFF | TGTGCCAGCAGCTTAGTTAGCGGGGGGGCTGGCACCGGGGAGCTGTTTTTT
TRBJ1-4 | - | - | TRBV28 | CASTIPERAHLFF | TGTGCCAGCACCATCCCAGAGCGGGCTCATCTGTTTTTT
TRBJ2-5 | - | - | TRBV30 | CAWSVWTVGETQYF | TGTGCCTGGAGTGTATGGACAGTCGGAGAGACCCAGTACTTC
TRBJ2-7 | TRBD1 | - | TRBV10-3 | CAISDTGEAYEQYF | TGTGCCATCAGCGACACAGGGGAAGCCTACGAGCAGTACTTC
TRBJ2-7 | - | - | TRBV10-3 | CAIMKTESYEQYF | TGTGCCATCATGAAGACAGAGTCCTACGAGCAGTACTTC
TRBJ2-7 | - | - | TRBV5-6 | CASSLVAGPVEQYF | TGTGCCAGCAGCTTGGTGGCGGGGCCAGTCGAGCAGTACTTC
TRBJ1-2 | TRBD1 | - | TRBV11-2 | CASSRDRAQGYTF | TGTGCCAGCAGCCGGGACAGGGCGCAGGGCTACACCTTC
TRBJ1-1 | - | - | TRBV4-3 | CASSHGVNTEAFF | TGCGCCAGCAGCCACGGAGTGAACACTGAAGCTTTCTTT
TRBJ2-1 | - | once | TRBV14 | CASSQPNPNRETSYNEQFF | TGTGCCAGCAGCCAACCGAACCCTAACAGGGAGACCTCCTACAATGAGCAGTTCTTC
TRBJ1-1 | TRBD1 | once | TRBV18 | CASSQGQGATEAFF | TGTGCCAGCTCACAGGGACAGGGGGCGACTGAAGCTTTCTTT
TRBJ2-6 | TRBD1 | - | TRBV7-9 | CASSQGQGRVLTF | TGTGCCAGCAGCCAGGGACAGGGGAGAGTCCTGACTTTC
TRBJ1-2 | - | - | TRBV27 | CASSFVSGLGYGYTF | TGTGCCAGCAGTTTTGTTTCGGGGTTGGGCTATGGCTACACCTTC
TRBJ2-3 | TRBD1 | - | TRBV11-1 | CASSHGQGADTQYF | TGTGCCAGCAGCCACGGACAGGGGGCAGATACGCAGTATTTT
TRBJ2-3 | TRBD1 | - | TRBV29-1 | CSVEQGAAGWDTQYF | TGCAGCGTTGAACAGGGGGCGGCAGGGTGGGATACGCAGTATTTT
TRBJ2-1 | TRBD2 | - | TRBV7-2 | CASSLTSGVDNEQFF | TGTGCCAGCAGCTTGACTAGCGGAGTTGACAATGAGCAGTTCTTC
TRBJ1-1 | - | - | TRBV19 | CASSIIGQPMNTEAFF | TGTGCCAGTAGTATAATTGGACAGCCCATGAACACTGAAGCTTTCTTT